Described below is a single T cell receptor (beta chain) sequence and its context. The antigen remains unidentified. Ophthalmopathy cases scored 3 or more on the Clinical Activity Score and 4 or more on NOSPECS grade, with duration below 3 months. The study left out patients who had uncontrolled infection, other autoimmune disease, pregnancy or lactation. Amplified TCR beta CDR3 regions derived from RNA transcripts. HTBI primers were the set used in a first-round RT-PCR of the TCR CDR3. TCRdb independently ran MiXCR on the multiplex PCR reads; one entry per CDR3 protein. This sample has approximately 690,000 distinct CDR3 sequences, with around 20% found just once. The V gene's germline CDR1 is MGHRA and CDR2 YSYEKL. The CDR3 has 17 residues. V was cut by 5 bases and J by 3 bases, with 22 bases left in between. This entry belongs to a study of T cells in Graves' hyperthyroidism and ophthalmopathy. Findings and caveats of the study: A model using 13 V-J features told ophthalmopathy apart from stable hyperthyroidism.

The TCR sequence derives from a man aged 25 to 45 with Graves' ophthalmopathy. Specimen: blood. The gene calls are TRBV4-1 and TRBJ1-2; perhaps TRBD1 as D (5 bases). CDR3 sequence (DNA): TGCGCCAGCAGCACATTAATTTTAGAGGCCAGGGACTATGGCTACACCTTC. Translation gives CASSTLILEARDYGYTF.